This T cell receptor (beta chain) derives from a study of control samples from healthy donors and cancer patients. Assay used: immunoSEQ multiplex PCR; TCRdb lists only in-frame clones, some missing. The sample lists about 410,000 clones, 90% seen once, with just under 6.5% in the top ten. Trimming stripped 3 bases from V and 3 bases from J, with 14 bases between. The germline gives CDR1 KGHSH, CDR2 LQKENI. This CDR3 is 15 amino acids long. The source is a man aged 40-55 years with head and neck cancer. The V and J genes are TRBV18 and TRBJ1-1; D gene ambiguous. Sequenced material: PBMCs. The CDR3 region has the DNA TGTGCCAGCTCACCCTCCCGGGAAGGACACACTGAAGCTTTCTTT. Translating it yields CASSPSREGHTEAFF.